This note documents a single T cell receptor (beta chain) sequence. Its antigen is still unknown. The CDR3 is 13 residues long. In germline, CDR1 is LGHNT, CDR2 FRNRAP. The ends were cut back, 6 bases at V and 2 bases at J, with 8 bases in the middle. The sample belongs to a study of T cell repertoires in cytomegalovirus infection. Study-wide background: Indicated by public TCR beta signatures were CMV infection and matching HLA type. Study results and caveats: Totalled public TCR beta family frequency picked out people who carried CMV plus the relevant HLA. The ex vivo response showed dominance by HLA-C-restricted CMV-specific TCR beta clonotypes.

TCRdb processed the reads anew with MiXCR; each CDR3 protein has one entry. The sample lists 450,000 to 600,000 distinct CDR3 sequences; approximately 11% were seen once. The rearrangement uses TRBV12-5 and TRBJ2-1; D not resolved. Sequenced material: PBMCs. This clonotype was sampled from a human donor in good health (CMV status not recorded). Some clones in this sample may be carry-over from other donors' samples. CDR3 sequence reads: CASGLSAYNEQFF. CDR3 coding DNA: TGTGCTAGTGGCCTGAGTGCCTACAATGAGCAGTTCTTC. The variable domain in full, completed from reference TRBV12-5 and TRBJ2-1, reads DARVTQTPRHKVTEMGQEVTMRCQPILGHNTVFWYRQTMMQGLELLAYFRNRAPLDDSGMPKDRFSAEMPDATLATLKIQPSEPRDSAVYFCASGLSAYNEQFFGPGTRLTVL.